This TCR beta chain was recovered during a study of beta chain features in type 1 diabetes. Study-level points and caveats: A PCR bias possibly favoring shorter templates would apply equally to patients and controls. Fewer junction insertions and more nucleotide deletions appeared in type 1 diabetes patients. Among all four CD4+ subsets, Type 1 diabetes patients had TCRB CDR3s that were moderately but significantly shorter.

Expressed TCRB transcripts were sequenced after all isolated RNA was converted to cDNA. Assay used: immunoSEQ multiplex PCR; TCRdb lists only in-frame clones, some missing. The sample includes some 120,000 clones, roughly 17% of them seen just once. This clone was found many times. The antigen is undetermined. The ends were cut back, 6 bases at V and 2 bases at J, with 1 base in the middle. Germline CDR1 MDHEN, CDR2 SYDVKM. The CDR3 totals 10 residues. This chain links TRBV28 with TRBJ2-5; D remains unclear. This sequence originates from a man in his late teens or twenties with type 1 diabetes. Sequenced input: central memory CD4+ T cells from blood. The CDR3 reads CASRQETQYF. The CDR3 DNA is TGTGCCAGCAGGCAAGAGACCCAGTACTTC.